The 10 T cell receptor beta chains below were found in one sample sequenced in a study of T cell responses to AZD1222 COVID-19 vaccine. The assay was immunoSEQ multiplex PCR, and TCRdb's table has in-frame clones only and misses some. The table lists approximately 97,000 clones, about 85% of them singletons, with 4.5% to 6% in the top ten. This material consisted of peripheral blood, taken on day 0 of AZD1222 vaccination. Source of these receptors: an adult in good health.

V is TRBV6-6 and J is TRBJ2-4; 10 bases align to TRBD1. The CDR3 totals 16 residues. From germline, CDR1 is MNHNY and CDR2 SVGAGI (reference sequence). V lost 2 bases to trimming and J lost 6 bases; unmatched junction nucleotides: 7. The CDR3 protein is CASSYPGQGTANIQYF. The CDR3, as DNA: TGTGCCAGCAGTTACCCGGGACAGGGGACGGCAAACATTCAGTACTTC.

This sequence joins TRBV5-1 and TRBJ2-5; no clear D gene. V lost 5 bases to trimming and J lost 5 bases, with 13 bases between them. CDR1 is SGHRS and CDR2 is YFSETQ in the germline V gene. The CDR3 sequence is 13 residues long. The CDR3, as DNA: TGCGCCAGCAGTCTGACGAGAGAGGAGACCCAGTACTTC. Translated: CASSLTREETQYF.

The rearrangement joins TRBV29-1 to TRBJ1-1; 7 nucleotides line up with TRBD1. The CDR3 is 14 residues long. Germline lookup yields CDR1 SQVTM and CDR2 ANQGSEA. V trimming: 5 bases; J trimming: 3 bases; junction bases outside the gene matches: 9. CDR3 amino acids: CSVSITGADTEAFF. The CDR3 DNA reads as TGCAGCGTTTCAATAACAGGGGCAGACACTGAAGCTTTCTTT.

This clone appeared a single time. V and J are TRBV7-8 and TRBJ1-3; tentative D call: TRBD1 (5 bases). Germline V gives CDR1 SGHVS, CDR2 FQNEAQ. This CDR3 region has 16 residues. V gave up 6 bases and J gave up 0 bases, with 15 bases separating them. DNA for the CDR3: TGTGCCAGCAGACGCGATGGGGGGAACTCTGGAAACACCATATATTTT. It codes for CASRRDGGNSGNTIYF. The whole variable domain, remainder taken from reference TRBV7-8 and TRBJ1-3, is GAGVSQSPRYKVAKRGQDVALRCDPISGHVSLFWYQQALGQGPEFLTYFQNEAQLDKSGLPSDRFFAERPEGSVSTLKIQRTQQEDSAVYLCASRRDGGNSGNTIYFGEGSWLTVV.

V usage is TRBV5-1 and J usage is TRBJ2-3; TRBD1 aligns across 9 bases. Germline CDR1 and CDR2: SGHRS and YFSETQ. The CDR3 loop spans 16 amino acids. Losses at the gene ends were 2 bases for V and 3 bases for J; bases not matched to a gene: 7. The CDR3 region is CASSFAGQGFTDTQYF. CDR3 coding DNA: TGCGCCAGCAGCTTCGCGGGACAGGGTTTTACAGATACGCAGTATTTT.

This chain joins TRBV7-2 and TRBJ2-7; 9 positions agree with TRBD2. The CDR3 consists of 16 residues. The V gene's germline CDR1 is SGHTA and CDR2 FQGNSA. Trimming took 1 base from V and 2 from J; bases not matched to a gene: 6. The CDR3 DNA reads TGTGCCAGCAGCTTAGGGCCAGCGGGGGGCCCCTACGAGCAGTACTTC. Translation: CASSLGPAGGPYEQYF.

The chain links TRBV3-1 (or the pseudogene TRBV3-2) to TRBJ2-5; D is perhaps TRBD2 (6 bases). The CDR3 is 15 amino acids. Between the trimmed V and J ends, which lost 4 bases and 4 bases, there was a span of 16 bases. CDR1 and CDR2 from the germline V gene are LGHDT and YNNKEL (reference sequence). The CDR3 protein is CASSPLTSSLETQYF. The DNA of the CDR3 is TGTGCCAGCAGCCCCCTGACTAGTTCCTTAGAGACCCAGTACTTC.

This sequence joins TRBV27 and TRBJ2-5; 11 bases map to TRBD2. V was pared by 6 bases and J by 4 bases, with 10 bases of the junction left unmatched. The CDR3 totals 16 residues. Germline CDR1 and CDR2: MNHEY and SMNVEV (reference sequence). CDR3 nucleotide sequence: TGTGCCAGCAGCTACGGCTGGGGGACTAGCGGAGAGACCCAGTACTTC. Translation: CASSYGWGTSGETQYF.

This clone came up a few times. The J gene is TRBJ2-5, the V gene TRBV6-1, with 7 bases lining up with TRBD1. Germline lookup yields CDR1 MNHNS and CDR2 SASEGT. V was clipped by 1 base and J by 2 bases; unmatched bases: 10. The CDR3 totals 17 residues. The CDR3 DNA sequence: TGTGCCAGCAGTGAAGAGTTCTGGGGACAGTCACAAGAGACCCAGTACTTC. Protein product: CASSEEFWGQSQETQYF.

Concerning this clone itself: The same CDR3 arises from other DNA sequences in this sample as well. This chain links TRBV7-8 with TRBJ2-5, with D tentatively TRBD2 (5 bases). Germline V gene data show CDR1 as SGHVS and CDR2 as FQNEAQ. Deletions cut 1 base from V and 2 bases from J, with 8 bases between. The CDR3 runs 14 residues. The CDR3 region is CASSLGRRQETQYF. Written as DNA, the CDR3 is TGTGCCAGCAGCTTAGGTCGGAGGCAAGAGACCCAGTACTTC.